This TCR beta chain derives from a study of shared clonotypes between healthy human individuals (dated by TCRdb to 2019 to 2021). Context from the whole study: The cohort included three men and a couple of women between 18 and 49 years of age. For each donor, three plates each were used for CD4 naive and CD4 memory, two plates were used for CD8 naive, and one plate was used for CD8 memory. To estimate repertoire size and how much clonotypes are shared between individuals, the study performed deep sequencing of blood TCR repertoires from a handful of healthy adults. To increase sequencing depth and limit assay-specific biases, different laboratories used diverse techniques to prepare libraries and sequence TCR repertoires. Each donor's leukapheresis produced roughly between about 0.9 and 9.5 billion PBMCs.

Using the deep immunoSEQ assay, multiplex PCR amplified TCR CDR3 regions from genomic DNA. Genomic DNA extracted from each cell subset was distributed evenly over all wells of several immunoSEQ 96-well plates, and each plate served as one replicate. For sorted subsets, each replicate PCR was loaded with around 220 ng genomic DNA, equivalent to 30,000 or so T cell genomes. Purified libraries were measured with a Qubit 3.0 fluorometer, size-checked on a Bioanalyzer 2100, and measured again with the KAPA Library Quantification kit. Every immunoSEQ 96-well plate was sequenced on a dedicated single-read 150-cycle Illumina NextSeq 550 flow cell. Turning to the authors' computational methods: Because the immunoSEQ output included only junctional sequences and no quality scores, the filtering could not be the same as the filtering used for full-length reads. Sequences were annotated with PyIR, a Python wrapper for IgBLAST v1.9, and V/J genes and CDR3 were assigned using IMGT germline references. Reads were removed for weak V/J assignments (E-value above 1e-6), missing CDR3, stop codons, out-of-frame junctions, or ambiguous translated residues. A V3J clonotype was defined by an identical inferred V gene, J gene, and CDR3 amino acid sequence. To compute the percentage overlap between repertoires, the number of shared unique clonotypes was divided by the size of the smaller repertoire. Repertoire richness was assessed with RTK rarefaction, the Chao1 estimator, and Recon v2.1 estimates of unobserved clonotypes. Generation probabilities for all TCRbeta clonotypes obtained by the gDNA method from a handful of donors were computed using OLGA. What TCRdb holds here is the immuneACCESS table cut down to in-frame rearrangements. Part of the clones is not present; checked against another copy, under half of the missing clones reflect an unresolved V gene, and the others are unexplained. From that table come the V and J calls and clone size; the DNA was used to work out D and trimming. This sample has roughly 660,000 clones in its table, and around 91% of those were observed once. The top ten hold 34% of the sample.

Summary of the overall study and its limitations: Estimated clonotype richness was generally larger for naive than for memory subsets. Because the study included a small number of donors, the genetic and exposure-history diversity represented was limited. Pairwise subsampling led to the expectation that sequencing depth would affect the degree of clonotype sharing among donors. Sampling was limited to blood, and TCR repertoires in tissue likely differ from TCR repertoires in blood. When a few donors were compared, the shared fraction of clonotypes was about 5% for naive CD4, less than 4% for naive CD8, 2% to 2.5% for memory CD4, and 0.35% to 0.5% for memory CD8. Even with the large sequencing depth, rarefaction of the sorted-subset datasets indicated that sequencing was incomplete. Compared with non-shared clonotypes, the clonotypes found in all four sorted-subset donors had higher generation probabilities.

Turning to this clone: Its antigen is unknown. Per-nucleotide qualities are absent, and no much larger clonotype sits a single base away.

Donors were healthy HIV-negative adults with no recently reported acute infections or vaccinations. Every donor was a Caucasian adult living in Nashville, Tennessee, USA. CD8 memory samples consisted of magnetically selected CD45RO+ cells combined with CCR7-negative CD45RA+ effector memory (TemRA) cells. Blood was collected by leukapheresis, and PBMCs were isolated by Ficoll-Histopaque density gradient centrifugation and then cryopreserved in liquid nitrogen vapor phase. Analytical flow cytometry was used to check the purity and quantity of each magnetically sorted T cell population. Genomic DNA was isolated from every sorted fraction and measured by UV absorbance on a Nanodrop 2000c. The origin of this receptor is a man aged 18 to 30 in good health. Some clones in this sample may be carry-over from other donors' samples. Sequenced material: memory CD8+ T cells from PBMCs. In the paper's terms, the cell subset or site label means: CD45RO+ cells pooled with CCR7-negative TemRA cells.

The sequenced DNA is TGTGCCAGCAGCTTAGGTTGGTGGCGGGAGGGCCGGGACAATGAGCAGTTCTTC. This is translated as CASSLGWWREGRDNEQFF. The chain links TRBV7-6 with TRBJ2-1, with TRBD2 matching 9 junction bases. V ends up 1 base short and J 5 bases short, with an unmatched junction base count of 12. CDR1 is given as SGHVS and CDR2 as FNYEAQ, both from the germline V gene. Including cysteine and phenylalanine, the CDR3 has 18 amino acids. CDR3 DNA is the only sequence kept; it has 54 bases, read in frame from the first base. Joined to the reference TRBV7-6 and TRBJ2-1 proteins, this CDR3 gives the full variable domain: GAGVSQSPRYKVTKRGQDVALRCDPISGHVSLYWYRQALGQGPEFLTYFNYEAQQDKSGLPNDRFSAERPEGSISTLTIQRTEQRDSAMYRCASSLGWWREGRDNEQFFGPGTRLTVL.